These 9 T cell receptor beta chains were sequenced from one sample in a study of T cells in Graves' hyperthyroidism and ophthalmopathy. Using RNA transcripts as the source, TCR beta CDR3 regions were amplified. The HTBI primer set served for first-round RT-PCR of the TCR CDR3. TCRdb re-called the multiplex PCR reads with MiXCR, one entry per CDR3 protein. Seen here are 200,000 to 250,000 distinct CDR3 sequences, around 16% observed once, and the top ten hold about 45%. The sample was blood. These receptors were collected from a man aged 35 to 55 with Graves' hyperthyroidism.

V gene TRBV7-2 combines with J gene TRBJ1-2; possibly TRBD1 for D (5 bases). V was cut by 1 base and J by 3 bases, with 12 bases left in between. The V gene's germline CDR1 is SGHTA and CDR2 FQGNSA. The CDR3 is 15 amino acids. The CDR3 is CASSLVLGTHYGYTF. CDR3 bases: TGTGCCAGCAGCTTAGTTTTAGGGACTCACTATGGCTACACCTTC.

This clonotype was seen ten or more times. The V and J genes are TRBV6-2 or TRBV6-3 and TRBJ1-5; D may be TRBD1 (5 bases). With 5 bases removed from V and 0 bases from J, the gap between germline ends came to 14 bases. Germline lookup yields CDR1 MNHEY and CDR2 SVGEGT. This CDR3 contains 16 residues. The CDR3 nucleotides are TGTGCCAGCAGTCGAACAGGTGGTTTTAGCAATCAGCCCCAGCATTTT. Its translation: CASSRTGGFSNQPQHF.

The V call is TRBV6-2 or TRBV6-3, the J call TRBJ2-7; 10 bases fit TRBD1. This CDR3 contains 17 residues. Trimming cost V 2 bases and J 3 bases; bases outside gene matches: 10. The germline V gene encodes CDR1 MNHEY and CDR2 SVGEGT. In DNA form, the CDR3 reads TGTGCCAGCAGTTACGTCTTTGGGACAGGGGCCCTCTACGAGCAGTACTTC. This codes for CASSYVFGTGALYEQYF.

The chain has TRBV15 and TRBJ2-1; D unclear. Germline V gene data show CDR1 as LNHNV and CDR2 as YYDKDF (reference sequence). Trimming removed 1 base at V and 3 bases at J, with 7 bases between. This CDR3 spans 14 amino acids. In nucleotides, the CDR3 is TGTGCCACCAGCAGAGTGCAGAGCTACAATGAGCAGTTCTTC. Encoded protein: CATSRVQSYNEQFF.

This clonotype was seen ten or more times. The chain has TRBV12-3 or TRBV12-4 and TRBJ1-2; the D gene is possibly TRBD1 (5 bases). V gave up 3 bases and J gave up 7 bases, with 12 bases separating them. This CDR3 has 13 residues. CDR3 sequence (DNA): TGTGCCAGCAGTTTCGCAGGGCTCGGTGGCTACACCTTC. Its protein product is CASSFAGLGGYTF.

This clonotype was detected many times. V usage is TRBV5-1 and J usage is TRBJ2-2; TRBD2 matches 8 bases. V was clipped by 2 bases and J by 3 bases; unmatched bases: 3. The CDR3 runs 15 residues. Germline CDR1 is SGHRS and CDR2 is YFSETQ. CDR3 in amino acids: CASSLSGGDTGELFF. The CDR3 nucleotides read TGCGCCAGCAGCTTAAGCGGGGGTGACACCGGGGAGCTGTTTTTT. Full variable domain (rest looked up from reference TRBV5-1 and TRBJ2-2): KAGVTQTPRYLIKTRGQQVTLSCSPISGHRSVSWYQQTPGQGLQFLFEYFSETQRNKGNFPGRFSGRQFSNSRSEMNVSTLELGDSALYLCASSLSGGDTGELFFGEGSRLTVL.

Written as DNA, the CDR3 is TGTGCCAGCAGCTCCCAAGTCGGTGTCACTGAAGCTTTCTTT. This gives the protein CASSSQVGVTEAFF. The V gene is TRBV11-2, the J gene TRBJ1-1; no reliable D call. The CDR3 runs to 14 residues. Trimming shortened V by 4 bases and J by 4 bases, and 13 bases separated the two germline ends. The V gene's germline CDR1 is SGHAT and CDR2 FQNNGV.

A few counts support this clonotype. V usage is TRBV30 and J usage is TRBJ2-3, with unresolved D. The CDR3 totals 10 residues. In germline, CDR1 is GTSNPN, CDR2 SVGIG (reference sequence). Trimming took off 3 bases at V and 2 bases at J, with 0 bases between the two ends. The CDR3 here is CAWSTDTQYF. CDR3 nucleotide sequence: TGTGCCTGGAGCACAGATACGCAGTATTTT.

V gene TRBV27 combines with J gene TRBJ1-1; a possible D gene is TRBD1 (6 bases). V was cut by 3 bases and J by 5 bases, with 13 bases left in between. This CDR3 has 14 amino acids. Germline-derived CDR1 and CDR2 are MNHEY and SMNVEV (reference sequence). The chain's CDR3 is CASSLMGGRTEAFF. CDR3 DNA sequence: TGTGCCAGCAGTTTGATGGGGGGGCGGACTGAAGCTTTCTTT.